Below, 13 T cell receptor beta chains from the same sample are listed, as sequenced in a study of regulatory T cells in long-lasting Graves disease. Sequencing libraries for TCR beta were prepared with iRepertoire HTBI primers and Arm-PCR of CDR3 regions. MiXCR, run by TCRdb on the multiplex PCR reads, gives a single entry per CDR3 protein. Counted here are 300,000 to 400,000 distinct CDR3 sequences, 16% occurring once; the ten biggest clones make up 25% to 30%. Time point meaning: newly diagnosed GD, antithyroid drugs for less than 3 months. TCR sequences were obtained from RNA taken from PBMCs. This same sample was also part of a study on T cells in Graves' hyperthyroidism and ophthalmopathy.

This specimen was peripheral blood mononuclear cells (PBMCs), taken at new diagnosis, from a patient treated with antithyroid drugs. These receptors all stem from a man between 40 and 49 years old with Graves disease.

This clonotype was recorded many times. Written as DNA, the CDR3 is TGCAGTGCTAGACTGGAGGGGGCCGGGGAGCTGTTTTTT. Its protein is CSARLEGAGELFF. The chain has TRBV20-1 and TRBJ2-2; perhaps D is TRBD1 or TRBD2 (6 bases each). Trimming pared 2 bases from V and 6 bases from J, leaving 10 bases between. The CDR3 is made up of 13 amino acids. Germline V gives CDR1 DFQATT, CDR2 SNEGSKA (reference sequence).

A remark on this clonotype: This may come from a read error, since a much larger clone is one base off. V gene TRBV20-1 combines with J gene TRBJ2-3; D gene ambiguous. V was clipped by 2 bases and J by 4 bases, with 10 bases between them. The CDR3 length is 13 residues. Germline CDR1 reads DFQATT; CDR2 reads SNEGSKA (reference sequence). This chain's CDR3 is CSARRHPADTQYF. The DNA of the CDR3 is TGCAGTGCTAGACGGCACCCCGCAGATACGCAGTATTTT.

Many counts were recorded for this clonotype. CDR3: CASSLSGGLNEQFF. CDR3 in DNA: TGTGCCAGCAGCTTAAGCGGGGGGTTGAATGAGCAGTTCTTC. V and J are TRBV5-4 and TRBJ2-1, with 9 bases aligning to TRBD2. The V and J ends lost 2 bases and 7 bases, in that order; junction bases with no gene match: 4. This CDR3 is 14 amino acids long. Looked up from germline, CDR1 is SGHNT and CDR2 is YYREEE (reference sequence).

This clonotype appeared many times. This rearrangement joins TRBV5-5 to TRBJ1-1, with D unclear. Per germline, CDR1 SGHKS and CDR2 YYEKEE (reference sequence). The V and J ends lost 0 bases and 8 bases respectively, with 14 bases between them. This CDR3 contains 14 residues. CDR3 residues: CASSLVTFRNEAFF. Written as DNA, the CDR3 is TGTGCCAGCAGCTTGGTGACCTTCAGGAACGAAGCTTTCTTT.

This clonotype appeared many times. The J gene is TRBJ1-6, the V gene TRBV20-1, with 7 bases fitting TRBD1. Losses at the gene ends were 6 bases for V and 7 bases for J; bases not matched to a gene: 12. This CDR3 comprises 15 residues. Germline-derived CDR1 and CDR2 are DFQATT and SNEGSKA (reference sequence). The CDR3 sequence: CSARGRPQRNSPLHF. CDR3 nucleotide sequence: TGCAGTGCCAGGGGGAGGCCTCAGAGAAATTCACCCCTCCACTTT.

With respect to this clonotype: One end of the junction does not line up with germline, which may come from a read error. The V call is TRBV7-3, the J call TRBJ2-2; tentatively, D is TRBD2 (5 bases). From germline, CDR1 is SGHTA and CDR2 FQGTGA. The CDR3 loop spans 13 amino acids. The CDR3 is CASSLNMDGELSF. In DNA form, the CDR3 reads TGTGCCAGCAGCTTAAACATGGACGGGGAGCTGTCTTTT.

This clonotype occurred many times. The chain links TRBV2 to TRBJ2-2; the match to TRBD2 covers 7 bases. The CDR3 sequence is 16 residues long. CDR1 and CDR2 (germline): SNHLY, FYNNEI. Trimming at V came to 4 bases and at J to 0 bases, leaving 5 bases not matched to a gene. The CDR3 reads CASSVMGGSNTGELFF. CDR3 DNA: TGTGCCAGCAGTGTCATGGGGGGGTCGAACACCGGGGAGCTGTTTTTT.

This clonotype has ten or more counts. The V call is TRBV7-2, the J call TRBJ2-5, with D tentatively TRBD1 (5 bases). Germline CDR1 reads SGHTA; CDR2 reads FQGNSA. Trimming took 4 bases from V and 4 from J, leaving 10 bases between them. The CDR3 contains 13 residues. The CDR3 region has the DNA TGTGCCAGCAGCTCAGGGTGGGGAGAGACCCAGTACTTC. Its translation is CASSSGWGETQYF.

This clonotype was detected ten times or more. The CDR3 here is CASSLAGPGDTEAFF. The CDR3 DNA reads as TGCGCCAGCAGCTTGGCGGGACCAGGGGACACTGAAGCTTTCTTT. V usage is TRBV5-1 and J usage is TRBJ1-1, with D possibly TRBD1 on 6 matching bases. Germline CDR1 and CDR2: SGHRS and YFSETQ. The CDR3 covers 15 residues. Trimming cost V 0 bases and J 3 bases, with 12 bases left between them.

This clonotype was observed many times. This chain's CDR3 is CASSVLSMNTEAFF. The CDR3, as DNA: TGTGCCAGCAGCGTTCTGTCGATGAACACTGAAGCTTTCTTT. The chain links TRBV9 to TRBJ1-1; no clear D gene. The V end was cut by 2 bases, the J end by 0 bases, with 8 bases between. Per the germline V gene, CDR1 is SGDLS and CDR2 is YYNGEE. The CDR3 has 14 amino acids.

This chain connects TRBV20-1 to TRBJ2-7; TRBD2 agrees at 10 bases. The CDR3 contains 17 residues. After removal of 6 bases from V and 2 bases from J, the junction contained 16 bases not matched to a gene. The germline gives CDR1 DFQATT, CDR2 SNEGSKA (reference sequence). Written as DNA, the CDR3 is TGCAGTGCCACACCCACTAGCGGGAATGGGAACCCCTACGAGCAGTACTTC. It specifies CSATPTSGNGNPYEQYF.

The genes are TRBV5-1 and TRBJ2-7; 8 nucleotides align to TRBD2. The CDR3 runs 16 residues. The germline gives CDR1 SGHRS, CDR2 YFSETQ. J lost 0 bases, V lost 0 bases, and 5 bases had no gene match. The CDR3 region is CASSLVQRGFSYEQYF. DNA for the CDR3: TGCGCCAGCAGCTTGGTCCAGCGGGGGTTCTCCTACGAGCAGTACTTC.

This clonotype was found many times. J is TRBJ2-3 and V is TRBV29-1; D uncertain. CDR3 length equals 11 residues. Germline V lookup: CDR1 SQVTM, CDR2 ANQGSEA. V lost 3 bases, J lost 9 bases, and 10 bases lay in between. CDR3 residues: CSVERIGTQYF. CDR3 nucleotides: TGCAGCGTTGAGCGTATTGGGACGCAGTATTTT.